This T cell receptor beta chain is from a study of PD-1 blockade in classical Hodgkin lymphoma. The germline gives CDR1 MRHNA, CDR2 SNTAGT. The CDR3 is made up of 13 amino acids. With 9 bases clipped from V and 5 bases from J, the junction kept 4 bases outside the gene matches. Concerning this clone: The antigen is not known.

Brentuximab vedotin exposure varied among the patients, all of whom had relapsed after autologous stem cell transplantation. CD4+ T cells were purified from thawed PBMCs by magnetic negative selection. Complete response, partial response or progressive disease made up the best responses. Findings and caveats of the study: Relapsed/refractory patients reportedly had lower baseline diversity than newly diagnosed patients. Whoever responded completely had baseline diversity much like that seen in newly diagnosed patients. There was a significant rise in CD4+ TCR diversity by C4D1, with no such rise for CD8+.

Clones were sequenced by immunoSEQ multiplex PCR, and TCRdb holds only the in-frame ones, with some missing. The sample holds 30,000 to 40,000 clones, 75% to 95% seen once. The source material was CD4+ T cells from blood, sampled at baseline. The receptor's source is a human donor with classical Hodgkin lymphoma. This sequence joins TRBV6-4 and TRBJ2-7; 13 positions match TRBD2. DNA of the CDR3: TGTGCCAGTCCGGGACTAGCGGGAAACGAGCAGTACTTC. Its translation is CASPGLAGNEQYF.